The source of this T cell receptor (beta chain) is a study of blood T cell repertoires in COVID-19. In the original processing: Amplification of reference gene primers provided the estimated nucleated cell counts. Some clones are missing from TCRdb's copy, which holds only in-frame ones; the method was immunoSEQ multiplex PCR. That table furnishes V, J and clone size, whereas the DNA furnished D and trimming. In the table there are 75,000 to 100,000 clones, over 65% of which are singletons. Germline lookup yields CDR1 KGHDR and CDR2 SFDVKD. The CDR3 has 13 residues. The germline V and J ends were trimmed by 4 bases and 7 bases, with 13 bases remaining between them.

The TCR sequence derives from a human donor in a cohort sampled during active COVID-19. Sequenced: peripheral blood. The rearrangement uses TRBV24-1 and TRBJ2-7, with D tentatively TRBD1 (5 bases). This chain's CDR3 is CATSDARTREQYF. The CDR3 nucleotides are TGTGCCACCAGTGACGCCCGGACACGGGAGCAGTACTTC.